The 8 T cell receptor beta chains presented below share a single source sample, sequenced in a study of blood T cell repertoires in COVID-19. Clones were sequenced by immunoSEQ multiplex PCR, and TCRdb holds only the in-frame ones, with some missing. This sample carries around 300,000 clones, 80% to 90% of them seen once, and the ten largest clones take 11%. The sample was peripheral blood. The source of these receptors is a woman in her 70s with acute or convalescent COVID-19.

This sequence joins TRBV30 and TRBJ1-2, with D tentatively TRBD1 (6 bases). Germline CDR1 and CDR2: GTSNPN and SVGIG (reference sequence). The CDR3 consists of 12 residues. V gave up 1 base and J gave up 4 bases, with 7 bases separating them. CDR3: CAWSEDSYGYTF. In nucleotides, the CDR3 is TGTGCCTGGAGTGAGGACAGCTATGGCTACACCTTC.

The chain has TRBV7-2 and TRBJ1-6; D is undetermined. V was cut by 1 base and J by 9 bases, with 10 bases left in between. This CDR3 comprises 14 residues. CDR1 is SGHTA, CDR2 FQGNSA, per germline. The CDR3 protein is CASSLDSNPSPLHF. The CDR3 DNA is TGTGCCAGCAGCTTAGATTCTAATCCTTCACCCCTCCACTTT. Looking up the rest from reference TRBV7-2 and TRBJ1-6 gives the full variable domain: GAGVSQSPSNKVTEKGKDVELRCDPISGHTALYWYRQSLGQGLEFLIYFQGNSAPDKSGLPSDRFSAERTGGSVSTLTIQRTQQEDSAVYLCASSLDSNPSPLHFGNGTRLTVT.

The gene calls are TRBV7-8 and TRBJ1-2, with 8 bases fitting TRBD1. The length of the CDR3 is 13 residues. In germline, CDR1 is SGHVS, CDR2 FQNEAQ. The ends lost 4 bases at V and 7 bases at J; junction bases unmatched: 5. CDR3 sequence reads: CASSYLDRVGYTF. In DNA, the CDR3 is TGTGCCAGCAGCTACCTGGACAGGGTTGGCTACACCTTC.

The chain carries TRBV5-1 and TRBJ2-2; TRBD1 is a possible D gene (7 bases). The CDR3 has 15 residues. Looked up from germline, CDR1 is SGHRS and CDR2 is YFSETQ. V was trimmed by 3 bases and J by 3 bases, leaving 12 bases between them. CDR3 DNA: TGCGCCAGCAGCTGGGGGGACAGATACACCGGGGAGCTGTTTTTT. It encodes CASSWGDRYTGELFF.

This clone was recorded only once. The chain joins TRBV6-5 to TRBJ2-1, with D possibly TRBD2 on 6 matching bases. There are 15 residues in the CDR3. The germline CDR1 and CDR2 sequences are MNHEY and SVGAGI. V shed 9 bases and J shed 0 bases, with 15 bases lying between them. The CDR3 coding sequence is TGTGCCAGTCGTGGGACTCAGAGCTCCTACAATGAGCAGTTCTTC. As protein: CASRGTQSSYNEQFF.

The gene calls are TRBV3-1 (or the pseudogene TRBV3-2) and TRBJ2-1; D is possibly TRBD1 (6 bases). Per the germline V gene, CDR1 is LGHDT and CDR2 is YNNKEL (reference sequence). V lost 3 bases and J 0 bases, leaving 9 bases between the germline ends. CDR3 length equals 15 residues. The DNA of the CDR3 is TGTGCCAGCAGCCACAGGGGCAGCTCCTACAATGAGCAGTTCTTC. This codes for CASSHRGSSYNEQFF.

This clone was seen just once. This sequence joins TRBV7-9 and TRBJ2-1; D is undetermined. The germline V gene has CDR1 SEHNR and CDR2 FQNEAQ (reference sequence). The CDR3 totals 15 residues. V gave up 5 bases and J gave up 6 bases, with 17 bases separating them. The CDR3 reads CASSPWRATGNEQFF. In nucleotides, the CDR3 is TGTGCCAGCAGCCCTTGGCGCGCCACGGGCAATGAGCAGTTCTTC.

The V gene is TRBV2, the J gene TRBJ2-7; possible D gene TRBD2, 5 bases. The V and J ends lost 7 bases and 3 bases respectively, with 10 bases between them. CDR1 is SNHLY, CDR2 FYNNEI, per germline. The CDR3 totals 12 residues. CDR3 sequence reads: CASNAGFYEQYF. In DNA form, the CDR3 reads TGTGCCAGCAATGCGGGTTTCTACGAGCAGTACTTC.